The 17 T cell receptor beta chains presented below share a single source sample, sequenced in a study of radiotherapy plus CTLA-4 blockade in lung cancer. TCRdb's copy holds only in-frame clones and misses some; the assay was immunoSEQ multiplex PCR. The table has about 120,000 clones, over 80% seen once. The sequencing here drew on peripheral blood, taken from a patient treated with radiotherapy plus ipilimumab. These receptors came from a human donor with non-small cell lung cancer that progressed on radiotherapy plus ipilimumab.

The CDR3, as DNA: TGTGCCAGCAGTGACCGTCCAGGAGCGAACCTCTACAATGAGCAGTTCTTC. This sequence encodes CASSDRPGANLYNEQFF. The chain is built from TRBV6-1 and TRBJ2-1; unclear D gene. The V end was cut by 3 bases, the J end by 3 bases, with 18 bases between. The CDR3 consists of 17 residues. Germline CDR1 and CDR2: MNHNS and SASEGT.

The chain joins TRBV18 to TRBJ1-5, with a weak D call TRBD1 (5 bases). The CDR3 has 14 residues. Deletions cut 3 bases from V and 1 base from J, with 7 bases between. In germline, CDR1 is KGHSH, CDR2 LQKENI. As DNA, the CDR3 is TGTGCCAGCTCACCGGGGCGGAGCAATCAGCCCCAGCATTTT. Residues: CASSPGRSNQPQHF. Using reference TRBV18 and TRBJ1-5 for the parts outside the CDR3, the full variable domain is NAGVMQNPRHLVRRRGQEARLRCSPMKGHSHVYWYRQLPEEGLKFMVYLQKENIIDESGMPKERFSAEFPKEGPSILRIQQVVRGDSAAYFCASSPGRSNQPQHFGDGTRLSIL.

CDR3 residues: CASSGERGSNQPQHF. CDR3 DNA sequence: TGTGCCAGCAGCGGCGAGAGGGGTAGCAATCAGCCCCAGCATTTT. V usage is TRBV7-9 and J usage is TRBJ1-5; possibly TRBD1 for D (5 bases). V dropped 5 bases and J dropped 0 bases, with 11 bases sitting between them. Germline V CDR1 and CDR2: SEHNR, FQNEAQ (reference sequence). This CDR3 is 15 amino acids long. Drawing the rest from reference TRBV7-9 and TRBJ1-5, the complete variable domain is DTGVSQNPRHKITKRGQNVTFRCDPISEHNRLYWYRQTLGQGPEFLTYFQNEAQLEKSRLLSDRFSAERPKGSFSTLEIQRTEQGDSAMYLCASSGERGSNQPQHFGDGTRLSIL.

The rearrangement uses TRBV13 and TRBJ2-2, with D possibly called TRBD1 or TRBD2 (5 bases each). The germline gives CDR1 PRHDT, CDR2 FYEKMQ (reference sequence). This CDR3 has 13 amino acids. The V end lost 5 bases, the J end lost 2 bases, and 6 bases lay between the germline ends. The CDR3 region has the DNA TGTGCCAGCAGCCGGGACAACACCGGGGAGCTGTTTTTT. It yields the protein CASSRDNTGELFF.

The chain is built from TRBV6-1 and TRBJ1-3, with D possibly TRBD1 on 5 matching bases. Trimming removed 2 bases at V and 4 bases at J, with 24 bases between. The CDR3 runs 19 residues. Germline V CDR1 and CDR2: MNHNS, SASEGT. DNA of the CDR3: TGTGCCAGCAGTGAATATCCCCTGGGGACGACGGACGTGGGAAACACCATATATTTT. This sequence encodes CASSEYPLGTTDVGNTIYF.

V and J are TRBV6-1 and TRBJ2-7; unclear D gene. The germline V gene has CDR1 MNHNS and CDR2 SASEGT. The V gene lost 10 bases and the J gene lost 6 bases, with 22 bases spanning the gap. The CDR3 consists of 14 residues. CDR3 residues: CAIAQTFNSVEQYF. In nucleotides, the CDR3 is TGTGCCATCGCCCAGACGTTCAATTCGGTCGAGCAGTACTTC.

The chain carries TRBV20-1 and TRBJ2-5; no clear D. Germline V gene lookup returns CDR1 DFQATT and CDR2 SNEGSKA (reference sequence). V was pared by 4 bases and J by 5 bases, with 8 bases between. The CDR3 spans 11 residues. CDR3 in amino acids: CSATSVETQYF. In DNA, the CDR3 is TGCAGTGCTACTTCGGTTGAGACCCAGTACTTC.

The chain uses TRBV9 and TRBJ1-2; TRBD1 agrees at 7 bases. J lost 6 bases, V lost 4 bases, and 9 bases had no gene match. Per the germline V gene, CDR1 is SGDLS and CDR2 is YYNGEE. CDR3 length: 14 residues. The chain's CDR3 is CASSLDRLDHGYTF. DNA of the CDR3: TGTGCCAGCAGCTTGGACAGGTTGGATCATGGCTACACCTTC.

The genes are TRBV2 and TRBJ1-1; 8 nucleotides agree with TRBD1. The CDR3 consists of 13 residues. Trimming removed 4 bases from V and 4 bases from J; junction bases left unmatched: 2. Germline V gene data show CDR1 as SNHLY and CDR2 as FYNNEI. CDR3 sequence reads: CASSGRGRTEAFF. Here the CDR3 DNA reads TGTGCCAGCAGTGGCAGGGGGCGCACTGAAGCTTTCTTT.

The rearrangement joins TRBV6-1 to TRBJ1-5, with D possibly matching TRBD1 (5 bases). V lost 6 bases and J lost 0, with 12 bases in between. Germline CDR1 and CDR2: MNHNS and SASEGT. This CDR3 has 15 amino acids. CDR3 DNA: TGTGCCAGCAGCTCGGACAAATTTAGCAATCAGCCCCAGCATTTT. Translated: CASSSDKFSNQPQHF.

V is TRBV5-8 and J is TRBJ2-2; 7 positions match TRBD2. This CDR3 contains 17 residues. V shed 4 bases and J 0 bases; nucleotides not matched to a gene: 9. Germline CDR1 is SGHTS and CDR2 is YDEGEE. The CDR3 DNA reads TGTGCCAGCAGCCGGGACTACCATCTAACGAACACCGGGGAGCTGTTTTTT. It translates to CASSRDYHLTNTGELFF.

The chain couples TRBV6-1 to TRBJ1-2; 7 bases are a match to TRBD1. Germline values: CDR1 MNHNS, CDR2 SASEGT. V gave up 5 bases and J gave up 0 bases; unmatched junction bases: 3. The CDR3 runs 14 residues. CDR3 protein: CASSYGTANYGYTF. Written as DNA, the CDR3 is TGTGCCAGCAGTTATGGGACAGCTAACTATGGCTACACCTTC.

This chain connects TRBV20-1 to TRBJ2-1; D not certain. V gave up 3 bases and J gave up 11 bases, with 11 bases separating them. In germline, CDR1 is DFQATT, CDR2 SNEGSKA (reference sequence). The CDR3 length is 11 residues. The CDR3 reads CSASQGDKQFF. Here the CDR3 DNA reads TGCAGTGCTAGTCAAGGAGATAAGCAGTTCTTC.

The J gene is TRBJ2-2, the V gene TRBV7-3, with a weak D call TRBD2 (6 bases). Per the germline V gene, CDR1 is SGHTA and CDR2 is FQGTGA. The CDR3 sequence is 19 residues long. V lost 4 bases and J 2 bases, leaving 23 bases between the germline ends. The chain's CDR3 is CASSSIPPTRPINTGELFF. In DNA form, the CDR3 reads TGTGCCAGCAGCTCGATACCCCCGACTAGACCCATCAACACCGGGGAGCTGTTTTTT.

J is TRBJ2-1 and V is TRBV2; D perhaps matches TRBD2 (6 bases). With 4 bases removed from V and 8 bases from J, the gap between germline ends came to 15 bases. The CDR3 is made up of 14 amino acids. Germline CDR1 and CDR2: SNHLY and FYNNEI. CDR3 in DNA: TGTGCCAGCAGTGGCCTGACCCCGGGGGATGAGCAGTTCTTC. Translated: CASSGLTPGDEQFF.

The V gene is TRBV7-9, the J gene TRBJ1-5; D gene unclear. The CDR3 has 15 amino acids. CDR1 and CDR2 from the germline V gene are SEHNR and FQNEAQ (reference sequence). Trimming removed 5 bases at V and 2 bases at J, with 13 bases between. The CDR3 sequence: CASSHTGPGNQPQHF. As DNA, the CDR3 is TGTGCCAGCAGCCATACCGGCCCGGGCAATCAGCCCCAGCATTTT.

The genes are TRBV5-1 and TRBJ1-3; D is possibly TRBD1 (6 bases). With 5 bases removed from V and 0 bases from J, the gap between germline ends came to 12 bases. From germline, CDR1 is SGHRS and CDR2 YFSETQ. The CDR3 is made up of 15 amino acids. The CDR3 protein is CASSSGDLSGNTIYF. Written as DNA, the CDR3 is TGCGCCAGCAGTTCAGGGGATCTCTCTGGAAACACCATATATTTT.